The rows below give T cell receptor beta chains drawn from one sample of a study of response to subunit inactivated influenza vaccine. One entry per CDR3 protein, called by TCRdb with MiXCR from the RT-PCR reads. The sample includes fewer than 350,000 distinct CDR3 sequences, roughly a fifth of them seen just once. Sequenced material: PBMCs from blood, taken 21 months after vaccination. The receptors derive from a man between 50 and 75 years old who received an inactivated influenza vaccine. CDR3s leave out the opening cysteine and the closing phenylalanine or tryptophan. The D gene is left open where the match is weak.

CDR3 protein: ASSLVGPYNEQF
V gene: TRBV11-2
D gene: NA
J gene: TRBJ2-1

CDR3 protein: ASSVEGAANTGELF
V gene: TRBV9
D gene: TRBD1
J gene: TRBJ2-2

CDR3 protein: ASSEVGNTIY
V gene: TRBV6-6
D gene: NA
J gene: TRBJ1-3

CDR3 protein: ATDGQGAGTDTQY
V gene: TRBV10-3
D gene: TRBD1
J gene: TRBJ2-3

CDR3 protein: ASSLVGLGVNTEAF
V gene: TRBV12-3/TRBV12-4
D gene: NA
J gene: TRBJ1-1

CDR3 protein: ASTQTGSDEKLF
V gene: TRBV12-3/TRBV12-4
D gene: TRBD1
J gene: TRBJ1-4

CDR3 protein: ASDPGLAGIQETQY
V gene: TRBV9
D gene: TRBD2
J gene: TRBJ2-5

CDR3 protein: ASKYDSSNTEAF
V gene: TRBV6-1
D gene: NA
J gene: TRBJ1-1

CDR3 protein: ASSLGHRNQPQH
V gene: TRBV12-3/TRBV12-4
D gene: NA
J gene: TRBJ1-5

CDR3 protein: SACPSGTGSYEQY
V gene: TRBV20-1
D gene: TRBD1
J gene: TRBJ2-7

CDR3 protein: ASSQDGQGENSPLH
V gene: TRBV4-3
D gene: TRBD1
J gene: TRBJ1-6

CDR3 protein: ATSPVFSHEQF
V gene: TRBV24-1
D gene: NA
J gene: TRBJ2-1

CDR3 protein: ASILGANTGELF
V gene: TRBV12-3/TRBV12-4
D gene: NA
J gene: TRBJ2-2

CDR3 protein: ASSFNRLDTIY
V gene: TRBV12-3/TRBV12-4
D gene: NA
J gene: TRBJ1-3

CDR3 protein: ASRNPSGGGGNEQF
V gene: TRBV7-2
D gene: TRBD2
J gene: TRBJ2-1

CDR3 protein: ASSSGILNTEAF
V gene: TRBV5-1
D gene: NA
J gene: TRBJ1-1

CDR3 protein: ATSAREAQGNEQF
V gene: TRBV24-1
D gene: TRBD2
J gene: TRBJ2-1

CDR3 protein: SVAGGSFNTGELF
V gene: TRBV29-1
D gene: TRBD1
J gene: TRBJ2-2

CDR3 protein: SARRGGQGRLAYEQY
V gene: TRBV20-1
D gene: TRBD1
J gene: TRBJ2-7

CDR3 protein: ASSQSTTGVPYGYT
V gene: TRBV3-1
D gene: TRBD1
J gene: TRBJ1-2

CDR3 protein: ASSLQEGHSKNIQY
V gene: TRBV5-1
D gene: NA
J gene: TRBJ2-4

CDR3 protein: ASSRRGQVSSYNEQF
V gene: TRBV4-1
D gene: NA
J gene: TRBJ2-1

CDR3 protein: ASTGGRSQPQH
V gene: TRBV19
D gene: NA
J gene: TRBJ1-5

CDR3 protein: ASSLDRGRGNTIY
V gene: TRBV5-1
D gene: TRBD1
J gene: TRBJ1-3

CDR3 protein: ASSVSGGTGNEQF
V gene: TRBV28
D gene: TRBD2
J gene: TRBJ2-1

CDR3 protein: ASSQDNQGLGKYEQY
V gene: TRBV3-1
D gene: NA
J gene: TRBJ2-7

CDR3 protein: ASSEISVMNTEAF
V gene: TRBV2
D gene: NA
J gene: TRBJ1-1

CDR3 protein: SARDTIHQPQH
V gene: TRBV20-1
D gene: NA
J gene: TRBJ1-5

CDR3 protein: ATSRVGVSEAF
V gene: TRBV15
D gene: NA
J gene: TRBJ1-1

CDR3 protein: SARPPITSGGAYNEQF
V gene: TRBV20-1
D gene: TRBD2
J gene: TRBJ2-1

CDR3 protein: ASSLPGTGKGYGYT
V gene: TRBV5-1
D gene: TRBD1
J gene: TRBJ1-2

CDR3 protein: ASSSDISGNTIY
V gene: TRBV5-1
D gene: NA
J gene: TRBJ1-3

CDR3 protein: ASSLSSGLDTQY
V gene: TRBV12-3/TRBV12-4
D gene: TRBD2
J gene: TRBJ2-3

CDR3 protein: SADPGTGVSYEQY
V gene: TRBV20-1
D gene: TRBD1
J gene: TRBJ2-7

CDR3 protein: SVGSSGNTIY
V gene: TRBV20-1
D gene: NA
J gene: TRBJ1-3

CDR3 protein: ASSGDLYEQY
V gene: TRBV5-4
D gene: NA
J gene: TRBJ2-7

CDR3 protein: SVEAVVNGPQH
V gene: TRBV29-1
D gene: NA
J gene: TRBJ1-5

CDR3 protein: ASSLVDFDTEAF
V gene: TRBV28
D gene: NA
J gene: TRBJ1-1

CDR3 protein: ASSLAVTNTGELF
V gene: TRBV7-2
D gene: NA
J gene: TRBJ2-2

CDR3 protein: ASSQETVPDTQY
V gene: TRBV4-3
D gene: NA
J gene: TRBJ2-3

CDR3 protein: AWSVGQGREKLF
V gene: TRBV30
D gene: TRBD1
J gene: TRBJ1-4

CDR3 protein: ATRTKDGGETQY
V gene: TRBV2
D gene: NA
J gene: TRBJ2-5

CDR3 protein: ASSQPHGQGPSNRSLH
V gene: TRBV4-1
D gene: TRBD1
J gene: TRBJ1-6

CDR3 protein: ASSLIMGQGTYEQY
V gene: TRBV7-8
D gene: TRBD1
J gene: TRBJ2-7

CDR3 protein: ASSLSTSGGSGYT
V gene: TRBV12-3/TRBV12-4
D gene: TRBD1
J gene: TRBJ1-2

CDR3 protein: ASSIPDTMNTEAF
V gene: TRBV5-4
D gene: NA
J gene: TRBJ1-1

CDR3 protein: ASSLEGEVGSPLH
V gene: TRBV5-5
D gene: NA
J gene: TRBJ1-6

CDR3 protein: SAGLSTGGTEAF
V gene: TRBV20-1
D gene: TRBD1
J gene: TRBJ1-1

CDR3 protein: ASRTGGAGANVLT
V gene: TRBV6-1
D gene: TRBD1
J gene: TRBJ2-6

CDR3 protein: ATRTGGVFQGYQPQH
V gene: TRBV10-3
D gene: TRBD1
J gene: TRBJ1-5

CDR3 protein: ASSQGLTSGYEQY
V gene: TRBV4-3
D gene: TRBD2
J gene: TRBJ2-7

CDR3 protein: ASSRDRGIFNEKLF
V gene: TRBV12-3/TRBV12-4
D gene: TRBD1
J gene: TRBJ1-4

CDR3 protein: ASSSTGASETQY
V gene: TRBV7-8
D gene: TRBD1
J gene: TRBJ2-5